This T cell receptor beta chain comes out of a study of T cells after yellow fever vaccination. Notes on the study in general: Researchers noted that a small share of clonotypes showed up in both CD4 and CD8 compartments.

Synthesis of TCR cDNA relied on 5'RACE template switching, which attached a universal primer site and UMIs. MiXCR, run by TCRdb on the 5' RACE reads, gives a single entry per CDR3 protein. This table holds approximately 510,000 distinct CDR3 sequences, about a fifth found once. Concerning this clonotype itself: No antigen is known for it.

Material: PBMCs, obtained roughly 23 days after the first yellow fever vaccination. The origin of this receptor is a man aged 18 to 30 who received the YFV17D yellow fever vaccine.

CDR3: CASSQGVASGGSATDTQYF. The CDR3 DNA is TGCGCCAGCAGCCAAGGGGTGGCTAGCGGGGGCTCTGCAACAGATACGCAGTATTTT. V is TRBV4-1 and J is TRBJ2-3, with TRBD2 identical over 10 bases. With 1 base clipped from V and 3 bases from J, the junction kept 13 bases outside the gene matches. This CDR3 has 19 amino acids. In germline, CDR1 is MGHRA, CDR2 YSYEKL.